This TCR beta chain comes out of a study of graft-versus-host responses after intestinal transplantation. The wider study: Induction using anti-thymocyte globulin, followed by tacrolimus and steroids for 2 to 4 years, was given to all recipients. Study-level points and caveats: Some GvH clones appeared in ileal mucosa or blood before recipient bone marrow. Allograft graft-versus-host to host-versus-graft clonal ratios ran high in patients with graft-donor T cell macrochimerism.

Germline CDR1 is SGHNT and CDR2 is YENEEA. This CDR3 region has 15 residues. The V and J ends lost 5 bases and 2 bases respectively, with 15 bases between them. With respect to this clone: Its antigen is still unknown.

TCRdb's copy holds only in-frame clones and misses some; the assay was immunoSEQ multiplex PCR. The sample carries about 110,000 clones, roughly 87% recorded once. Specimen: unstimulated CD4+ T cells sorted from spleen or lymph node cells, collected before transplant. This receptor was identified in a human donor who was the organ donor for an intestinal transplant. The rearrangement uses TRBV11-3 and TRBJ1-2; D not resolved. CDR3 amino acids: CASSLIFSTNYGYTF. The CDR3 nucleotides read TGTGCCAGCAGCCTTATATTCTCCACCAACTATGGCTACACCTTC.